The present T cell receptor (beta chain) was sequenced within a study of T cell responses to AZD1222 COVID-19 vaccine (dated by TCRdb to about 2021). Study-wide context: AZD1222 recipients given second doses at about 4 weeks or at about 12 weeks were pooled, since spike-specific TCR depth and breadth were not found to differ between the two schedules. Trial participants were enrolled into age subgroups of 18-55, 56-69 and 70-plus years, which contained about 150, 27 and 61 TCR-sequenced participants, respectively. TCR sequencing covered over 230 trial participants: about 210 given two doses of AZD1222 and 26 given two doses of MenACWY control vaccine.

The sample's time point label, in plain terms: baseline before first vaccination. Vaccinee samples came from UK trials COV001 and COV002, including a single-blind randomized controlled phase 2/3 trial of AZD1222 (ChAdOx1 nCoV-19) in healthy adults. Trial participant PBMC samples were collected at day 0 and day 28 after the second dose for TCRbeta chain sequencing. What the research found in general, with its limitations: Reportedly, close to half of the unique spike-specific TCRs recognized epitopes lying outside the regions that are mutated in the B.1.351 and B.1.1.7 variants. In the small 56-69-year group, the increase in depth fell short of significance, most likely because of low power. Because no day 14 peak-response samples were available, repertoires were characterized only after the peak T cell response. After two AZD1222 doses, both the breadth and the depth of spike-specific TCRs were significantly higher than at day 0 and than in MenACWY recipients. The whole spike protein was spanned by vaccine-associated CD4 TCRs, and dominant responses were seen in regions 160-218 and 743-854. Participants were mostly white British and included more females than males, and it was suggested by the authors that clonal diversity may have been underestimated. Conclusions about previously exposed vaccinees were limited because only five to seven AZD1222 recipients were SARS-CoV-2 seropositive at baseline.

As to this clone: It lacks a known antigen. No much larger clone exists at a distance of one base, and base qualities are not known.

The CDR3 measures 15 amino acids from cysteine to phenylalanine. Solely the CDR3 DNA is kept, with 45 bases framed from the first base. The V end loses 0 bases and the J end loses 7 bases, and a stretch of 15 bases separates them. The germline V gene gives CDR1 as SQVTM and CDR2 as ANQGSEA. The CDR3 regions of human TCRbeta chains were analyzed by immunosequencing. On the authors' methods: Repertoire TCRs were checked for matches against a reference library of SARS-CoV-2-specific TCRs that had been generated using the MIRA antigen-specificity platform. Breadth was defined as the fraction of unique TCRs that were SARS-CoV-2-associated, and depth was defined as the fraction of total T cells that were SARS-CoV-2-associated. Using the MIRA data, every spike-specific TCR was mapped to the spike region that the TCR reacted to and assigned to either a CD4 or a CD8 class. Log10-transformed breadth and depth values were compared by one-way ANOVA with Sidak's multiple comparisons tests. Held by TCRdb, this immuneACCESS table contains in-frame sequences only and omits some clones. Under half of the omission traces to an unresolved V gene where checked; the cause of the rest is unknown. V and J calls and clone size are as listed in that table; D and trimming were resolved from the DNA. The sample table shows about 140,000 clones, and approximately 91% are seen once. The top ten hold over 3.5% of the sample.

In this chain, TRBV29-1 is recombined with TRBJ1-4; a tentative D match to TRBD1 spans 5 bases. Here the sequenced sample was peripheral blood, taken on day 0 of AZD1222 vaccination. This receptor was obtained from an adult in good health. The nucleotides are TGCAGCGTTGAAGATAGAAGAGGGGTAGGTGAAAAACTGTTTTTT. Its coded protein is CSVEDRRGVGEKLFF.